The clone carrying this TCR beta chain was counted only a few times. Its antigen is currently unknown. These data are taken from a study of T-cell reconstitution after alpha-beta-depleted transplantation in children. Study-level results: Where alpha-beta T cells came from about two months after transplant was reportedly several hundred expanded graft clones.

V shed 1 base, J shed 8 bases, and the junction held 8 bases outside the gene matches. Germline V gene sequence: CDR1 SGHRS, CDR2 YFSETQ. The CDR3 sequence is 15 residues long. During its preparation, the TCRbeta library received unique molecular identifiers. From the PCR reads, TCRdb called clonotypes with MiXCR, one entry per CDR3 protein. The sample comprises about 310,000 distinct CDR3 sequences, approximately 23% of which are singletons, and roughly 11% rests with the top ten. The chain carries TRBV5-1 and TRBJ2-7; TRBD2 matches 11 bases. Sample: PBMCs, mostly from graft donor cells, taken 180 days after TCRalphabeta/CD19-depleted stem cell transplant. The receptor's source is a male patient between 5 and 17 years old who had a stem cell transplant for acute lymphoblastic leukemia, so the T cells may come from the graft donor. CDR3 sequence (DNA): TGCGCCAGCAGCTTGAACGTAGCGGGAGGGCCCCAGCAGTACTTC. Protein product: CASSLNVAGGPQQYF.